The 9 T cell receptor beta chains reported below all come from one sample, sequenced in a study of early T cells in non-severe SARS-CoV-2 infection. Using its own MiXCR run on the 5' RACE reads, TCRdb lists one record per CDR3 protein. The sample includes more than 40,000 distinct CDR3 sequences, 5% to 5.5% of them seen just once. The sample here was whole blood, taken at baseline. The receptors were sampled from an adult who was a healthcare worker with PCR-confirmed SARS-CoV-2 infection or an uninfected control (not recorded which).

This clonotype occurred many times. J is TRBJ2-1 and V is TRBV24-1, with D unclear. Germline-derived CDR1 and CDR2 are KGHDR and SFDVKD. V lost 1 base and J 0 bases, leaving 9 bases between the germline ends. This CDR3 is built from 16 residues. In nucleotides, the CDR3 is TGTGCCACCAGTGATTTTGAGGCGAGCTCCTACAATGAGCAGTTCTTC. Translated: CATSDFEASSYNEQFF.

To note about this clonotype: A read error may explain this, as a much larger clone is one base away. The rearrangement links TRBV6-6 to TRBJ2-3, with D possibly TRBD1 on 5 matching bases. The CDR3 is 13 amino acids. Trimming took 10 bases from V and 1 from J, leaving 12 bases between them. Germline V gene lookup returns CDR1 MNHNY and CDR2 SVGAGI (reference sequence). CDR3 protein: CATRGAGTDTQYF. CDR3 DNA: TGTGCCACACGTGGGGCAGGCACAGATACGCAGTATTTT.

Only a few counts were recorded for this clonotype. V gene TRBV4-2 combines with J gene TRBJ2-1; unclear D gene. Germline CDR1 and CDR2: LGHNA and YNFKEQ. The CDR3 totals 16 residues. V lost 4 bases and J 8 bases, leaving 21 bases between the germline ends. Written as DNA, the CDR3 is TGTGCCAGCAGCCCGAGCCGACCGGAGAGCTTCGATGAGCAGTTCTTC. It specifies CASSPSRPESFDEQFF.

This clonotype was detected only a few times. The chain combines TRBV7-8 with TRBJ2-3; the D gene is possibly TRBD2 (6 bases). In germline, CDR1 is SGHVS, CDR2 FQNEAQ. The ends were cut back, 5 bases at V and 1 base at J, with 16 bases in the middle. The CDR3 is 16 amino acids. The DNA of the CDR3 is TGTGCCAGCAGCCGACGCATGGGACTTCGCACAGATACGCAGTATTTT. It specifies CASSRRMGLRTDTQYF.

This clonotype was counted many times. The chain links TRBV28 to TRBJ2-3; D is unresolved. Germline V gives CDR1 MDHEN, CDR2 SYDVKM. The CDR3 contains 12 residues. The V end lost 6 bases, the J end lost 0 bases, and 4 bases lay between the germline ends. The CDR3 region is CASSQSTDTQYF. The CDR3 bases are TGTGCCAGCAGCCAGAGCACAGATACGCAGTATTTT. The full variable domain, in which reference TRBV28 and TRBJ2-3 provide the parts outside the CDR3, is DVKVTQSSRYLVKRTGEKVFLECVQDMDHENMFWYRQDPGLGLRLIYFSYDVKMKEKGDIPEGYSVSREKKERFSLILESASTNQTSMYLCASSQSTDTQYFGPGTRLTVL.

As for this clonotype: With a much larger clone just one base away, this may be a read error. V usage is TRBV28 and J usage is TRBJ2-3; possibly TRBD2 for D (6 bases). V lost 3 bases and J lost 2, with 9 bases in between. This CDR3 spans 14 amino acids. From germline, CDR1 is MDHEN and CDR2 SYDVKM. CDR3 sequence (DNA): TGTGCCAGCAGTTTGGAGGGGACCACAGATACGCAGTATTTT. Its translation is CASSLEGTTDTQYF. Full variable domain (remainder filled in from reference TRBV28 and TRBJ2-3): DVKVTQSSRYLVKRTGEKVFLECVQDMDHENMFWYRQDPGLGLRLIYFSYDVKMKEKGDIPEGYSVSREKKERFSLILESASTNQTSMYLCASSLEGTTDTQYFGPGTRLTVL.

The V and J genes are TRBV5-1 and TRBJ1-1, with D hard to call. The germline CDR1 and CDR2 sequences are SGHRS and YFSETQ. Trimming shortened V by 4 bases and J by 4 bases, and 14 bases separated the two germline ends. This CDR3 is built from 14 residues. CDR3 bases: TGCGCCAGCAGCACCGGGGAGCTGGGCACTGAAGCTTTCTTT. Its protein is CASSTGELGTEAFF.

Many counts were recorded for this clonotype. V and J are TRBV10-3 and TRBJ1-4; D gene unclear. V gave up 4 bases and J gave up 8 bases, with 11 bases separating them. The CDR3 totals 13 residues. The germline CDR1 and CDR2 sequences are ENHRY and SYGVKD. The CDR3 DNA reads as TGTGCCATCAGTGGGCAGGAAGCGGAAAAACTGTTTTTT. This translates into CAISGQEAEKLFF.

Many counts were recorded for this clonotype. CDR3 in amino acids: CASGTTDTQYF. The CDR3 nucleotides read TGTGCCAGCGGGACCACAGATACGCAGTATTTT. V is TRBV2 and J is TRBJ2-3; D may match TRBD1 or TRBD2 (5 bases each). The CDR3 length is 11 residues. Trimming removed 8 bases at V and 2 bases at J, with 5 bases between. CDR1 SNHLY and CDR2 FYNNEI come from the germline V gene.